The clone carrying this T cell receptor (beta chain) has at least ten counts. Its specificity is not known. In the original workflow: Researchers built a distant-metastasis classifier for papillary thyroid cancer that drew on CDR3 differences across clinicopathological groups. With MiXCR, TCRdb called clones anew from the PCR reads. The V and J calls and clone size come from TCRdb's table, not from the authors' own analysis. The table includes about 24,000 clones, 20% to 30% detected once. Ahead of thyroid surgery, no patient had received treatment of any kind. Trimming pared 1 base from V and 2 bases from J, leaving 8 bases between. CDR1 is DFQATT and CDR2 is SNEGSKA in the germline V gene (reference sequence). The CDR3 is 13 residues long. This sample is drawn from a study of metastatic and nonmetastatic thyroid tumors. The wider study: Repertoires were compared across blood and tumor or nodule tissue from malignant and benign thyroid patients.

Study results and limitations: Reported TCR beta diversity, measured in blood and tumor, was significantly higher for malignant thyroid tumors than for benign nodules.

The sequenced sample was tumor tissue. The V and J genes are TRBV20-1 and TRBJ1-1; D is unresolved. The origin of this receptor is a male donor with papillary thyroid cancer or a benign thyroid nodule (not recorded which). Some clones in this sample may be carry-over from other donors' samples. CDR3 loop: CSARGTGNTEAFF. The CDR3 DNA follows: TGCAGTGCTAGAGGGACGGGCAACACTGAAGCTTTCTTT.